Below, 18 T cell receptor beta chains from the same sample are listed, as sequenced in a study of T-cell reconstitution after alpha-beta-depleted transplantation in children. Using unique molecular identifiers, the investigators prepared the TCRbeta library. MiXCR, run by TCRdb on the PCR reads, gives a single entry per CDR3 protein. The sample records fewer than 250,000 distinct CDR3 sequences, roughly a sixth being singletons. Sequencing was performed on PBMCs, mostly from graft donor cells, taken 360 days after TCRalphabeta/CD19-depleted stem cell transplant. The receptors here all came from a male patient between 2 and 10 years old who had a stem cell transplant for acute lymphoblastic leukemia, so the T cells may come from the graft donor.

The V call is TRBV6-1, the J call TRBJ2-2, with D possibly TRBD1 on 5 matching bases. Trimming took off 6 bases at V and 0 bases at J, with 11 bases between the two ends. Germline CDR1 is MNHNS and CDR2 is SASEGT. The CDR3 consists of 15 residues. The CDR3 reads CASRGQLPNTGELFF. The CDR3 bases are TGTGCCAGCAGAGGACAACTGCCGAACACCGGGGAGCTGTTTTTT.

This clonotype was seen a few times. The rearrangement joins TRBV4-2 to TRBJ2-2, with D tentatively TRBD1 (5 bases). The CDR3 is made up of 17 amino acids. V lost 0 bases and J lost 0, with 11 bases in between. Germline V gene lookup returns CDR1 LGHNA and CDR2 YNFKEQ. The CDR3 reads CASSQDPQGANTGELFF. In DNA, the CDR3 is TGTGCCAGCAGCCAAGATCCGCAGGGCGCGAACACCGGGGAGCTGTTTTTT.

This chain links TRBV25-1 with TRBJ1-1; TRBD1 matches at 9 bases. CDR3 length: 15 residues. V was clipped by 4 bases and J by 5 bases; unmatched bases: 8. Germline values: CDR1 MGHDK, CDR2 SYGVNS. The CDR3 loop reads CASSVLTGGATEAFF. The CDR3, as DNA: TGTGCCAGCAGTGTACTTACAGGGGGCGCGACTGAAGCTTTCTTT.

The sample holds a few counts of this clonotype. The J gene is TRBJ2-2, the V gene TRBV3-1; 8 bases line up with TRBD1. Germline CDR1 is LGHDT and CDR2 is YNNKEL (reference sequence). The CDR3 is 15 residues long. Trimming took 4 bases from V and 3 from J; bases not matched to a gene: 4. CDR3 nucleotides: TGTGCCAGCAGCCCCCGGGACAGGTACACCGGGGAGCTGTTTTTT. Its protein is CASSPRDRYTGELFF.

This rearrangement joins TRBV4-1 to TRBJ2-1, with D possibly called TRBD1 or TRBD2 (5 bases each). V was clipped by 1 base and J by 2 bases, with 15 bases between them. Germline values: CDR1 MGHRA, CDR2 YSYEKL. This CDR3 contains 17 residues. The CDR3 here is CASSQVPGTSPYNEQFF. The CDR3 DNA sequence: TGCGCCAGCAGCCAAGTACCCGGGACGTCCCCCTACAATGAGCAGTTCTTC.

Many counts were recorded for this clonotype. This chain joins TRBV4-2 and TRBJ1-4; 10 nucleotides line up with TRBD1. The V gene end was trimmed by 6 bases and the J gene end by 8 bases; junction bases not matched to a gene: 6. Per the germline V gene, CDR1 is LGHNA and CDR2 is YNFKEQ. The CDR3 runs to 14 residues. The CDR3 loop is CASSTGTGEEKLFF. The CDR3, as DNA: TGTGCCAGCAGTACCGGGACAGGGGAGGAAAAACTGTTTTTT.

V usage is TRBV20-1 and J usage is TRBJ2-7; no definite D call. V was shortened by 7 bases and J by 2 bases, with 18 bases between the two germline ends. The CDR3 is 14 amino acids. Looked up from germline, CDR1 is DFQATT and CDR2 is SNEGSKA (reference sequence). The CDR3 region has the DNA TGCAGTGGTCTTGAGGTGGTGGGCCCCTACGAGCAGTACTTC. Its protein is CSGLEVVGPYEQYF.

This clonotype was seen more than once but under ten times. The chain combines TRBV6-1 with TRBJ1-5; 11 bases fit TRBD1. This CDR3 contains 15 residues. V lost 6 bases, J lost 6 bases, and 7 bases stayed unmatched. Germline-derived CDR1 and CDR2 are MNHNS and SASEGT. In DNA form, the CDR3 reads TGTGCCAGCAGCCCTGGACAGGGGGCATTTCAGCCCCAGCATTTT. Residues: CASSPGQGAFQPQHF.

This clonotype occurred a few times. The V gene is TRBV19, the J gene TRBJ2-2; D may be TRBD1 or TRBD2 (5 bases each). The V end lost 2 bases, the J end lost 5 bases, and 9 bases lay between the germline ends. Germline V gene data show CDR1 as LNHDA and CDR2 as SQIVND (reference sequence). The CDR3 runs to 14 residues. The DNA of the CDR3 is TGTGCCAGTAGTATATCCGAGGGGACCGGGGAGCTGTTTTTT. This sequence encodes CASSISEGTGELFF.

This clonotype was detected only a few times. V usage is TRBV18 and J usage is TRBJ1-4, with D unresolved. Per the germline V gene, CDR1 is KGHSH and CDR2 is LQKENI. The CDR3 totals 14 residues. V dropped 1 base and J dropped 8 bases, with 11 bases sitting between them. In DNA, the CDR3 is TGTGCCAGCTCACCACAACTAGTTGGGGAAAAACTGTTTTTT. This sequence encodes CASSPQLVGEKLFF.

This chain joins TRBV5-1 and TRBJ2-3; D ambiguous. The germline V gene has CDR1 SGHRS and CDR2 YFSETQ. The CDR3 has 13 amino acids. V was pared by 9 bases and J by 1 base, with 12 bases between. The CDR3 region is CATSRLGTDTQYF. The CDR3 nucleotides read TGCGCCACCAGTCGGTTGGGCACAGATACGCAGTATTTT.

Only a few counts were recorded for this clonotype. The chain couples TRBV28 to TRBJ2-7, with D uncertain. Trimming removed 1 base at V and 1 base at J, with 17 bases between. Germline V gives CDR1 MDHEN, CDR2 SYDVKM. The CDR3 is 17 amino acids. The CDR3 is CASSLSAAEPVSYEQYF. The DNA for the CDR3 is TGTGCCAGCAGTTTATCCGCGGCTGAACCAGTGTCCTACGAGCAGTACTTC.

The rearrangement links TRBV7-8 to TRBJ1-4; TRBD1 aligns across 8 bases. The CDR3 totals 14 residues. CDR1 and CDR2 (germline): SGHVS, FQNEAQ. The trim removed 1 base at V and 5 bases at J, leaving 0 bases unmatched. The CDR3 DNA reads TGTGCCAGCAGCTTAGGGACAGGGAATGAAAAACTGTTTTTT. It translates to CASSLGTGNEKLFF.

This clonotype was seen more than once but under ten times. The V gene is TRBV7-2, the J gene TRBJ1-1; D gene ambiguous. Per germline, CDR1 SGHTA and CDR2 FQGNSA. Trimming pared 7 bases from V and 0 bases from J, leaving 6 bases between. The CDR3 extends over 12 amino acids. CDR3 loop: CASTRLNTEAFF. In DNA, the CDR3 is TGTGCCAGCACCCGGTTGAACACTGAAGCTTTCTTT.

Only a few counts were recorded for this clonotype. This chain connects TRBV5-6 to TRBJ1-2; D is possibly TRBD1 (5 bases). The V end lost 5 bases, the J end lost 8 bases, and 13 bases lay between the germline ends. CDR1 SGHDT and CDR2 YYEEEE come from the germline V gene. There are 12 residues in the CDR3. This CDR3 is CASRWGRAGYTF. As DNA, the CDR3 is TGTGCCAGCAGGTGGGGCAGGGCCGGCTACACCTTC.

This clonotype has more than one count but fewer than ten. V is TRBV6-2 or TRBV6-3 and J is TRBJ2-1, with 7 bases matching TRBD2. Germline trimming cut 2 bases from V and 0 bases from J; bases unmatched to any gene: 10. CDR1 and CDR2 (germline): MNHEY, SVGEGT. This CDR3 contains 18 residues. The CDR3 DNA reads as TGTGCCAGCAGTTACGGGGGGGTACAACGCCGCTCCTACAATGAGCAGTTCTTC. Its translation is CASSYGGVQRRSYNEQFF.

This clonotype showed up just a few times. V and J are TRBV2 and TRBJ2-7; a weak D match, TRBD1 (6 bases). The V and J ends lost 5 bases and 5 bases respectively, with 19 bases between them. CDR3 size: 15 residues. CDR1 SNHLY and CDR2 FYNNEI come from the germline V gene. Here the CDR3 DNA reads TGTGCCAGCAGTCCTACACAGGGAGTGGCTCACGAGCAGTACTTC. Translation gives CASSPTQGVAHEQYF.

This clonotype was counted many times. The chain links TRBV6-5 to TRBJ1-4, with D maybe TRBD1 (5 bases). Per the germline V gene, CDR1 is MNHEY and CDR2 is SVGAGI. The V end was cut by 5 bases, the J end by 4 bases, with 11 bases between. The CDR3 has 14 amino acids. DNA for the CDR3: TGTGCCAGCAGTCACCGGGACTTTAATGAAAAACTGTTTTTT. It encodes CASSHRDFNEKLFF.